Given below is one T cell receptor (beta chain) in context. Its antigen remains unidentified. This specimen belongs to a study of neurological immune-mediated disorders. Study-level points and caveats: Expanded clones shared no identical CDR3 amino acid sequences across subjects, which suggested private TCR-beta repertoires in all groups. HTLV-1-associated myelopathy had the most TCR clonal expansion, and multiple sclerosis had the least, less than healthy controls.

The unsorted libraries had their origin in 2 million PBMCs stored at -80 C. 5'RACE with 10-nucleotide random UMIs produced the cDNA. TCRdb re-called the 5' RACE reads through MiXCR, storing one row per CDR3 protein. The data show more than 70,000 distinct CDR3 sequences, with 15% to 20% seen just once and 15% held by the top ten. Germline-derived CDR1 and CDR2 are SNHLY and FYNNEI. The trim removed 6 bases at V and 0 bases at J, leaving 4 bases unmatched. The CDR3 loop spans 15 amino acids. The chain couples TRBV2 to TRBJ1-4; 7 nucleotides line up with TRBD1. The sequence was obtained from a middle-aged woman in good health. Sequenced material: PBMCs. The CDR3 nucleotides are TGTGCCAGCAGCAGACAGGGTGCAACTAATGAAAAACTGTTTTTT. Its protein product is CASSRQGATNEKLFF.